Below are 3 T cell receptor beta chains sequenced from a single sample in a study of breast tumors, draining lymph nodes, adjacent tissues (TCRdb year 2016). The library was obtained by multiplex PCR. Sequencing used an Illumina HiSeq 2000. TCRdb handled the public reads itself, with Q25 trimming in fastp and clone calling in MiXCR, and kept productive beta chains. Entries are consolidated by CDR3 protein sequence, retaining the most common genes and DNA. This sample holds some 83,000 distinct CDR3 sequences; approximately 19% were observed only once. The top ten clones comprise around 2.5% of the sample. The axillary draining lymph nodes of breast cancer patients were the source of the lymph node samples. Sequencing was performed on axillary lymph node tissue. All receptors come from a female donor with breast cancer. Some clones in this sample may be carry-over from other donors' samples.

The table lists this clonotype with many counts. The chain employs TRBV7-9 and TRBJ2-1; no clear D gene. Between the trimmed V and J ends, which lost 7 bases and 9 bases, there was a span of 10 bases. Germline lookup yields CDR1 SEHNR and CDR2 FQNEAQ (reference sequence). This CDR3 spans 11 amino acids. In DNA, the CDR3 is TGTGCCAGCAACTTGGAAAGTGAGCAGTTCTTC. This codes for CASNLESEQFF.

There are many counts of this clonotype. The V and J genes are TRBV10-3 and TRBJ2-7; D possibly corresponds to TRBD2 (6 bases). CDR3 length: 11 residues. Germline CDR1 is ENHRY and CDR2 is SYGVKD. V shed 5 bases and J shed 6 bases, with 8 bases lying between them. The CDR3 nucleotides read TGTGCCATCAGTTCCGGGGGCGAGCAGTACTTC. Encoded protein: CAISSGGEQYF.

On this clonotype: A much larger clone sits a single nucleotide away, making a read error possible. The CDR3 is CASSHTGISVEQYF. As DNA, the CDR3 is TGTGCCAGCAGCCACACCGGGATTAGCGTCGAGCAGTACTTC. This rearrangement joins TRBV3-1 to TRBJ2-7; tentative D call: TRBD2 (5 bases). Germline CDR1 and CDR2: LGHDT and YNNKEL (reference sequence). The CDR3 is made up of 14 amino acids. V lost 3 bases, J lost 6 bases, and 15 bases lay in between.